Below are 31 T cell receptor beta chains sequenced from a single sample in a study of blood T cell repertoires in COVID-19. Sequencing used immunoSEQ multiplex PCR; TCRdb keeps in-frame clones, though not all of them. The repertoire holds about 150,000 clones, with 80% to 85% as singletons. Material for sequencing was peripheral blood. Receptor source: a man between 18 and 29 years old with active or convalescent COVID-19.

The gene calls are TRBV3-1 (or the pseudogene TRBV3-2) and TRBJ2-1; D is perhaps TRBD2 (6 bases). Trimming left V 2 bases short and J 3 bases short, with 11 bases between. The CDR3 consists of 15 residues. The germline CDR1 and CDR2 sequences are LGHDT and YNNKEL (reference sequence). DNA of the CDR3: TGTGCCAGCAGCCAACGCCCAGCGGGCTACAATGAGCAGTTCTTC. It translates to CASSQRPAGYNEQFF.

The chain links TRBV6-1 to TRBJ2-4; perhaps TRBD2 as D (5 bases). The V end lost 4 bases, the J end lost 0 bases, and 13 bases lay between the germline ends. In germline, CDR1 is MNHNS, CDR2 SASEGT. This CDR3 comprises 16 residues. The CDR3 region is CASSAQRKLAKNIQYF. The CDR3 nucleotides are TGTGCCAGCAGTGCCCAGCGGAAACTAGCCAAAAACATTCAGTACTTC.

The rearrangement joins TRBV3-1 (or the pseudogene TRBV3-2) to TRBJ2-5; 9 nucleotides match TRBD2. Germline V gives CDR1 LGHDT, CDR2 YNNKEL (reference sequence). The CDR3 covers 14 residues. Germline trimming cut 7 bases from V and 5 bases from J; bases unmatched to any gene: 8. CDR3 bases: TGTGCCAGCACCTCTAGCGGGATTGGGGAGACCCAGTACTTC. Encoded protein: CASTSSGIGETQYF.

The V call is TRBV28, the J call TRBJ1-1; D gene uncertain. The CDR3 has 14 residues. Germline V gene data show CDR1 as MDHEN and CDR2 as SYDVKM. V was pared by 6 bases and J by 4 bases, with 15 bases between. DNA of the CDR3: TGTGCCAGCAGCGACCCGTTCTGGGCCACTGAAGCTTTCTTT. Its translation is CASSDPFWATEAFF.

The chain employs TRBV19 and TRBJ2-7, with D perhaps matching TRBD1 (6 bases). There are 15 residues in the CDR3. Per germline, CDR1 LNHDA and CDR2 SQIVND (reference sequence). The V gene lost 2 bases and the J gene lost 4 bases, with 15 bases spanning the gap. CDR3 in amino acids: CASSILGAREYEQYF. The CDR3 bases are TGTGCCAGTAGTATATTGGGGGCGCGAGAATACGAGCAGTACTTC.

This sequence joins TRBV20-1 and TRBJ1-1, with D possibly matching TRBD1 (5 bases). The CDR3 sequence is 10 residues long. V was cut by 6 bases and J by 8 bases, with 10 bases left in between. Germline lookup yields CDR1 DFQATT and CDR2 SNEGSKA (reference sequence). The CDR3 sequence: CSALGQEAFF. CDR3 bases: TGCAGTGCCCTGGGGCAAGAAGCTTTCTTT.

The V and J genes are TRBV3-1 (or the pseudogene TRBV3-2) and TRBJ1-6; 7 nucleotides agree with TRBD1. V shed 5 bases, J shed 5 bases, and the junction held 3 bases outside the gene matches. The CDR3 has 14 amino acids. Germline V gene data show CDR1 as LGHDT and CDR2 as YNNKEL (reference sequence). The CDR3 coding sequence is TGTGCCAGCAGCAAGGGACAGAATAATTCACCCCTCCACTTT. Translated: CASSKGQNNSPLHF.

This chain uses TRBV11-3 with TRBJ2-2; maybe TRBD1 (6 bases). Germline CDR1 SGHNT, CDR2 YENEEA. The CDR3 contains 15 residues. Trimming cost V 3 bases and J 0 bases, with 8 bases left between them. For the CDR3, the DNA is TGTGCCAGCAGCTTTCGACAGGCGAACACCGGGGAGCTGTTTTTT. Its protein is CASSFRQANTGELFF.

The CDR3 here is CASSPRGFGYTF. The CDR3 DNA reads TGTGCCAGCAGCCCCAGGGGGTTTGGCTACACCTTC. This chain uses TRBV6-5 with TRBJ1-2; 7 nucleotides line up with TRBD1. Germline values: CDR1 MNHEY, CDR2 SVGAGI. CDR3 length equals 12 residues. The trim removed 6 bases at V and 7 bases at J, leaving 5 bases unmatched.

The chain has TRBV5-1 and TRBJ1-6; D remains ambiguous. CDR3 length: 14 residues. The germline gives CDR1 SGHRS, CDR2 YFSETQ. V lost 0 bases and J 8 bases, leaving 9 bases between the germline ends. The CDR3 DNA follows: TGCGCCAGCAGCTTGGGGTTCGGGGATTCACCCCTCCACTTT. This sequence encodes CASSLGFGDSPLHF.

The chain joins TRBV3-1 (or the pseudogene TRBV3-2) to TRBJ1-2; no clear D gene. Germline lookup yields CDR1 LGHDT and CDR2 YNNKEL (reference sequence). Trimming removed 1 base at V and 5 bases at J, with 14 bases between. The CDR3 spans 15 residues. As DNA, the CDR3 is TGTGCCAGCAGCCAAGGCAGGCCGCTTACTTATGGCTACACCTTC. This translates into CASSQGRPLTYGYTF.

The chain couples TRBV5-1 to TRBJ1-2; 7 bases fit TRBD1. The CDR3 consists of 15 residues. Germline CDR1 and CDR2: SGHRS and YFSETQ. The J segment lost 8 bases and the V segment lost 2 bases, leaving 12 bases of the junction unmatched. The CDR3 spells CASSLSSTGPEGYTF. CDR3 in DNA: TGCGCCAGCAGCTTATCTTCGACAGGGCCTGAGGGCTACACCTTC. Combining the CDR3 with reference TRBV5-1 and TRBJ1-2 gives the whole variable domain KAGVTQTPRYLIKTRGQQVTLSCSPISGHRSVSWYQQTPGQGLQFLFEYFSETQRNKGNFPGRFSGRQFSNSRSEMNVSTLELGDSALYLCASSLSSTGPEGYTFGSGTRLTVV.

This sequence joins TRBV4-2 and TRBJ2-7, with D hard to call. The CDR3 sequence is 14 residues long. Trimming removed 1 base at V and 2 bases at J, with 9 bases between. The germline V gene encodes CDR1 LGHNA and CDR2 YNFKEQ. The CDR3 DNA follows: TGTGCCAGCAGCCAAGGCGATCTTACCTACGAGCAGTACTTC. Encoded protein: CASSQGDLTYEQYF.

This clone has only a few counts. The chain has TRBV4-1 and TRBJ1-5, with 7 bases that match TRBD1. CDR1 and CDR2 from the germline V gene are MGHRA and YSYEKL. This CDR3 is 16 amino acids long. V was clipped by 0 bases and J by 7 bases; unmatched bases: 9. The CDR3 spells CASSQDLRTGEQPQHF. CDR3 in DNA: TGCGCCAGCAGCCAAGATCTGAGAACAGGGGAGCAGCCCCAGCATTTT.

The chain recombines TRBV7-6 with TRBJ1-5; TRBD1 matches at 9 bases. This CDR3 region has 17 residues. Unmatched junction bases numbered 10, after V lost 5 bases and J lost 2 bases. Germline loops: CDR1 SGHVS, CDR2 FNYEAQ. CDR3: CASSPTGGGSGNQPQHF. The CDR3 DNA follows: TGTGCCAGCAGCCCGACAGGGGGTGGGTCTGGCAATCAGCCCCAGCATTTT.

V is TRBV7-9 and J is TRBJ2-7; perhaps TRBD2 as D (5 bases). Trimming removed 4 bases from V and 3 bases from J, with 13 bases in between. This CDR3 comprises 14 residues. CDR1 is SEHNR and CDR2 is FQNEAQ in the germline V gene (reference sequence). The CDR3 DNA reads TGTGCCAGCAGCTCCTCTACTAGTGACTACGAGCAGTACTTC. As protein: CASSSSTSDYEQYF.

At least ten counts were recorded for this clone. The chain combines TRBV18 with TRBJ2-7, with 9 positions matching TRBD2. The CDR3 is 14 amino acids. The germline V gene has CDR1 KGHSH and CDR2 LQKENI. V lost 5 bases to trimming and J lost 7 bases; unmatched junction nucleotides: 9. The chain's CDR3 is CASSERGVLGEQYF. In nucleotides, the CDR3 is TGTGCCAGCTCAGAGCGGGGGGTTCTAGGAGAGCAGTACTTC.

This rearrangement joins TRBV5-1 to TRBJ1-5, with a possible D match to TRBD1 (5 bases). CDR1 and CDR2 (germline): SGHRS, YFSETQ. V was pared by 5 bases and J by 0 bases, with 12 bases between. This CDR3 spans 15 amino acids. Written as DNA, the CDR3 is TGCGCCAGCAGACTCGACAGCAATAGCAATCAGCCCCAGCATTTT. Protein: CASRLDSNSNQPQHF.

V usage is TRBV4-2 and J usage is TRBJ2-3; no clear D. Germline CDR1 LGHNA, CDR2 YNFKEQ. This CDR3 has 13 residues. The germline V and J ends were trimmed by 2 bases and 2 bases, with 5 bases remaining between them. The CDR3 protein is CASSQLLTDTQYF. The CDR3 DNA sequence: TGTGCCAGCAGCCAACTACTCACAGATACGCAGTATTTT.

This chain links TRBV20-1 with TRBJ1-5, with a tentative D call TRBD1 (6 bases). V dropped 3 bases and J dropped 1 base, with 7 bases sitting between them. The CDR3 is made up of 13 amino acids. Germline-derived CDR1 and CDR2 are DFQATT and SNEGSKA (reference sequence). In DNA form, the CDR3 reads TGCAGTGCTAGTACAGGGAGCAATCAGCCCCAGCATTTT. This sequence encodes CSASTGSNQPQHF.

The chain couples TRBV5-8 to TRBJ2-1; the match to TRBD1 covers 10 bases. The V gene end was trimmed by 1 base and the J gene end by 7 bases; junction bases not matched to a gene: 5. CDR1 is SGHTS, CDR2 YDEGEE, per germline. This CDR3 has 15 residues. CDR3 in amino acids: CASSLRGQGFNEQFF. As DNA, the CDR3 is TGTGCCAGCAGCTTGCGGGGACAGGGGTTTAATGAGCAGTTCTTC.

CDR3 in amino acids: CASSLVVSRNTGELFF. CDR3 in DNA: TGCGCCAGCAGCTTGGTCGTTAGCCGAAACACCGGGGAGCTGTTTTTT. V usage is TRBV5-1 and J usage is TRBJ2-2, with D uncertain. Germline CDR1 SGHRS, CDR2 YFSETQ. This CDR3 is built from 16 residues. Trimming stripped 0 bases from V and 2 bases from J, with 11 bases between.

This chain links TRBV7-2 with TRBJ2-1, with 10 nucleotides matching TRBD1. This CDR3 region has 16 residues. Germline V CDR1 and CDR2: SGHTA, FQGNSA. V lost 5 bases and J lost 5; bases outside the gene matches: 9. DNA of the CDR3: TGTGCCAGCAGCATAGAACCGGGACAGGGGAACAATGAGCAGTTCTTC. It translates to CASSIEPGQGNNEQFF.

The table lists this clone with a few counts. The chain is built from TRBV27 and TRBJ2-5, with 15 bases matching TRBD2. Germline V gives CDR1 MNHEY, CDR2 SMNVEV (reference sequence). There are 18 residues in the CDR3. V was pared by 6 bases and J by 8 bases, with 16 bases of the junction left unmatched. CDR3 DNA sequence: TGTGCCAGCAGGCTTACGCCGGGACTAGCGGGAGGATCGGATACCCAGTACTTC. This gives the protein CASRLTPGLAGGSDTQYF.

The chain links TRBV5-6 to TRBJ1-1, with 9 bases fitting TRBD1. With V trimmed by 5 bases and J by 8 bases, 1 base remained unmatched. Germline V lookup: CDR1 SGHDT, CDR2 YYEEEE. There are 11 residues in the CDR3. The CDR3 here is CASRDRGEAFF. For the CDR3, the DNA is TGTGCCAGCAGGGACAGGGGAGAAGCTTTCTTT.

The chain links TRBV12-3 or TRBV12-4 to TRBJ1-2; 7 positions agree with TRBD1. The J segment lost 5 bases and the V segment lost 5 bases, leaving 5 bases of the junction unmatched. This CDR3 has 13 amino acids. The CDR3 DNA sequence: TGTGCCAGCAGTCCGGGACAGAGTTATGGCTACACCTTC. This sequence encodes CASSPGQSYGYTF.

This clone turned up a few times. The chain joins TRBV5-6 to TRBJ1-6; the D gene is possibly TRBD1 (6 bases). CDR1 is SGHDT, CDR2 YYEEEE, per germline. This CDR3 is built from 19 residues. The V gene lost 0 bases and the J gene lost 9 bases, with 25 bases spanning the gap. The CDR3 DNA reads TGTGCCAGCAGCTTGGGCCCCTCTAAGACAGGTTCAGTCAGTTCACCCCTCCACTTT. It translates to CASSLGPSKTGSVSSPLHF.

The gene calls are TRBV7-3 and TRBJ1-5, with 8 bases matching TRBD1. With 3 bases clipped from V and 0 bases from J, the junction kept 1 base outside the gene matches. The CDR3 spans 15 residues. CDR1 is SGHTA and CDR2 is FQGTGA in the germline V gene. This CDR3 reads CASSLTGDSNQPQHF. The CDR3 DNA is TGTGCCAGCAGCTTGACAGGGGATAGCAATCAGCCCCAGCATTTT.

This chain links TRBV25-1 with TRBJ1-1; tentatively, D is TRBD1 (6 bases). This CDR3 has 15 amino acids. V shed 4 bases and J shed 4 bases, with 16 bases lying between them. Germline V gene lookup returns CDR1 MGHDK and CDR2 SYGVNS. The CDR3 loop reads CASSVRGGPGTEAFF. CDR3 bases: TGTGCCAGCAGTGTTAGGGGGGGCCCGGGCACTGAAGCTTTCTTT.

The rearrangement uses TRBV6-1 and TRBJ1-1; TRBD1 matches at 7 bases. Germline assignment: CDR1 MNHNS and CDR2 SASEGT. V shed 1 base and J 8 bases; nucleotides not matched to a gene: 1. This CDR3 is 12 amino acids long. CDR3 region: CASSEGDREAFF. CDR3 nucleotides: TGTGCCAGCAGTGAAGGGGACAGAGAAGCTTTCTTT.

This clone has just one count. V gene TRBV13 combines with J gene TRBJ2-2, with TRBD1 matching over 11 bases. Germline V lookup: CDR1 PRHDT, CDR2 FYEKMQ (reference sequence). The CDR3 is made up of 16 amino acids. Trimming at V came to 3 bases and at J to 6 bases, leaving 6 bases not matched to a gene. The CDR3: CASSLADRGRAGELFF. The CDR3 DNA reads as TGTGCCAGCAGCTTGGCGGACAGGGGGCGCGCCGGGGAGCTGTTTTTT.